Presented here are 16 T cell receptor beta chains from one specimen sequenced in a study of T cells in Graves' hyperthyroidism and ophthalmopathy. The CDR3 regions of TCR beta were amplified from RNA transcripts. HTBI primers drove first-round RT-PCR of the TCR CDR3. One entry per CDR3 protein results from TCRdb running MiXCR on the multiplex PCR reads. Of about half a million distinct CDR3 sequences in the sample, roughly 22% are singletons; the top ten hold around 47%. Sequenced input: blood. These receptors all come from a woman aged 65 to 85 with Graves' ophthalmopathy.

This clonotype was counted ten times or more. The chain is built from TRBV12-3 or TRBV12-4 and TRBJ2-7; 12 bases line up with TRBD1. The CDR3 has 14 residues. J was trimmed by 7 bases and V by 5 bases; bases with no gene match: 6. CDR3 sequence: CASSQGQGAFEQYF. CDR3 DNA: TGTGCCAGCAGTCAGGGACAGGGGGCGTTTGAGCAGTACTTC.

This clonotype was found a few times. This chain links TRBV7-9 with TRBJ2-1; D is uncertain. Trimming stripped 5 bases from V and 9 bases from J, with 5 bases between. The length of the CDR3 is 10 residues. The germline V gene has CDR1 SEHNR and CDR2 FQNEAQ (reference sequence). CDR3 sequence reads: CASSGLEQFF. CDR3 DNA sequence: TGTGCCAGCAGCGGTCTTGAGCAGTTCTTC.

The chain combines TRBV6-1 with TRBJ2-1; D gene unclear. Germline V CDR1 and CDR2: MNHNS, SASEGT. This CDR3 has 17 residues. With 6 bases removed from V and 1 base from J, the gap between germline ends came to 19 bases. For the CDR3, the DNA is TGTGCCAGCAGGCGCCTCTTGGGGTGGGGATCCTACAATGAGCAGTTCTTC. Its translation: CASRRLLGWGSYNEQFF.

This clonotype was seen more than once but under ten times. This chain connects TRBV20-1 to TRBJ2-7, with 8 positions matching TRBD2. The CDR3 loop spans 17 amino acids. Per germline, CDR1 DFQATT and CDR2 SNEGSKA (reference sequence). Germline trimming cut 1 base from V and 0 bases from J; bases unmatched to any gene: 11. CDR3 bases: TGCAGTGCTAGAGCAGGGTCTAGCGGGCTAAGCTCCTACGAGCAGTACTTC. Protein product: CSARAGSSGLSSYEQYF.

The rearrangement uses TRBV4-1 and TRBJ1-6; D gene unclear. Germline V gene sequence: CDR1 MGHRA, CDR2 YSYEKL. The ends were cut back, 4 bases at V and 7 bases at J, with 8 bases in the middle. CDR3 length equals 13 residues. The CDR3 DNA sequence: TGCGCCAGCAGCCGGACGGAAAATTCACCCCTCCACTTT. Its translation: CASSRTENSPLHF.

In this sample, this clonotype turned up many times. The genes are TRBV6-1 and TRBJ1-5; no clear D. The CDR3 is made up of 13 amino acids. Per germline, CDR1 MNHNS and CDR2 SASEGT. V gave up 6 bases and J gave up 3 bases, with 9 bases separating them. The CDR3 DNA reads TGTGCCAGCAGCCCAATGCCCAATCAGCCCCAGCATTTT. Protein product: CASSPMPNQPQHF.

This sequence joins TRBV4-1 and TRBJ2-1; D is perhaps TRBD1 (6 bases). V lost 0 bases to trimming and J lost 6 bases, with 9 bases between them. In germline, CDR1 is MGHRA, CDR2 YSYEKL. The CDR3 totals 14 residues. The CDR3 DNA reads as TGCGCCAGCAGCCAAGAACGCAGGGGCAATGAGCAGTTCTTC. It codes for CASSQERRGNEQFF.

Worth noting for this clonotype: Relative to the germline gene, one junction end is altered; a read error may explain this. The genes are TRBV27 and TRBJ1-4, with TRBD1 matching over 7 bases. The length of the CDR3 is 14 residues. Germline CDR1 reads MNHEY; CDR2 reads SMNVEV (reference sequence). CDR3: CASSPGQVGEKLLF. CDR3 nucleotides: TGTGCCAGCAGCCCTGGACAGGTCGGTGAAAAACTGCTTTTT.

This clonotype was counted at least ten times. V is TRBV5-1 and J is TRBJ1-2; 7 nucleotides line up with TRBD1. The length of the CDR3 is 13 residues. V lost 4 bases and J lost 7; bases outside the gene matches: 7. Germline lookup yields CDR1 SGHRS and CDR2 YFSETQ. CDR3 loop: CASSTRQGGGYTF. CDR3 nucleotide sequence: TGCGCCAGCAGCACCCGACAGGGCGGTGGCTACACCTTC.

CDR3 residues: CSARGPRGGADTQYF. CDR3 in DNA: TGCAGTGCTAGAGGCCCGCGGGGGGGGGCAGATACGCAGTATTTT. The chain couples TRBV20-1 to TRBJ2-3, with 9 bases identical to TRBD2. Looked up from germline, CDR1 is DFQATT and CDR2 is SNEGSKA (reference sequence). With V trimmed by 1 base and J by 4 bases, 6 bases remained unmatched. The CDR3 runs to 15 residues.

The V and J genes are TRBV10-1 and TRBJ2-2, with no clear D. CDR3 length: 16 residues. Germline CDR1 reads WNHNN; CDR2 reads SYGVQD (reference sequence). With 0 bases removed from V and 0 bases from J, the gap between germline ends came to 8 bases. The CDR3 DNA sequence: TGCGCCAGCAGTGAGTCGATAGGGTCGAACACCGGGGAGCTGTTTTTT. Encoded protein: CASSESIGSNTGELFF.

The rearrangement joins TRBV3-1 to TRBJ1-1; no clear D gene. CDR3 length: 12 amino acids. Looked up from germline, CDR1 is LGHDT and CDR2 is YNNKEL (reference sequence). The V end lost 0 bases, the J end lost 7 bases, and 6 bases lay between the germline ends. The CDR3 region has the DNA TGTGCCAGCAGCCAAGAAGGGATTGAAGCTTTCTTT. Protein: CASSQEGIEAFF.

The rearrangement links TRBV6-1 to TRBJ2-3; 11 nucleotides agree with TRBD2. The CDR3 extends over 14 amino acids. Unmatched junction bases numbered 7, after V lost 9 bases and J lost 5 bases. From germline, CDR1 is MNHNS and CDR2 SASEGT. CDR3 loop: CASVKLAGGDTQYF. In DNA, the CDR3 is TGTGCCAGTGTTAAGCTAGCGGGAGGAGATACGCAGTATTTT.

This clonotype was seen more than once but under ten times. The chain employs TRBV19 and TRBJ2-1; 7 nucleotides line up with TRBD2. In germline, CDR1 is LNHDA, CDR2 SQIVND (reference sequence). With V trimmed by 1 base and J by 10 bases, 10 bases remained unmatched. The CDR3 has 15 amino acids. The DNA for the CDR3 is TGTGCCAGTAGTATAGGTAGCGGGCTGGTAAAGGAGCAGTTCTTC. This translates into CASSIGSGLVKEQFF.

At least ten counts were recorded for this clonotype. The CDR3 DNA reads as TGTGCCAGCAGGGGTCGGCGGGAGGAGCAGTACTTC. This gives the protein CASRGRREEQYF. V usage is TRBV2 and J usage is TRBJ2-7; 7 bases are a match to TRBD2. This CDR3 comprises 12 residues. Trimming cost V 6 bases and J 7 bases; bases outside gene matches: 6. Per the germline V gene, CDR1 is SNHLY and CDR2 is FYNNEI.

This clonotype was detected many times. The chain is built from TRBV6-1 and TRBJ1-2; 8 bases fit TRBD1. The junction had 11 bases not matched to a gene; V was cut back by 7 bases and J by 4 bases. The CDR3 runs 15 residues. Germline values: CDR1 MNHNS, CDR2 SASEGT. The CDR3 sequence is CASIEPGQESYGYTF. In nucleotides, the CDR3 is TGTGCCAGCATCGAACCGGGACAGGAGTCCTATGGCTACACCTTC.